The clone carrying this T cell receptor (beta chain) turned up a few times. Its antigen remains unidentified. This entry is derived from a study of T cells in Graves' hyperthyroidism and ophthalmopathy. Whole-study results and caveats: The model anticipated ophthalmopathy a median approximately six months pre-onset. Clonotypes that were expanded in thyroid above 0.001 mostly appeared in blood too.

Amplification targeted TCR beta CDR3 regions from RNA transcripts. First-round RT-PCR of the TCR CDR3 relied on the HTBI primer set. Using its own MiXCR run on the multiplex PCR reads, TCRdb lists one record per CDR3 protein. The repertoire includes some 600,000 distinct CDR3 sequences, approximately 15% of them detected once, and roughly 5.7% sits in the top ten. Germline V gives CDR1 MGHRA, CDR2 YSYEKL. There are 15 residues in the CDR3. V shed 4 bases and J 4 bases; nucleotides not matched to a gene: 8. PBMCs were obtained from roughly 10 ml fresh peripheral blood. Sequenced sample: blood. The chain joins TRBV4-1 to TRBJ2-5, with 8 bases fitting TRBD1. This receptor was obtained from a young woman with Graves' hyperthyroidism that later progressed to Graves' ophthalmopathy. The CDR3 coding sequence is TGCGCCAGCAGCCTCCAGGGGGCTTTGGGAGAGACCCAGTACTTC. It specifies CASSLQGALGETQYF.